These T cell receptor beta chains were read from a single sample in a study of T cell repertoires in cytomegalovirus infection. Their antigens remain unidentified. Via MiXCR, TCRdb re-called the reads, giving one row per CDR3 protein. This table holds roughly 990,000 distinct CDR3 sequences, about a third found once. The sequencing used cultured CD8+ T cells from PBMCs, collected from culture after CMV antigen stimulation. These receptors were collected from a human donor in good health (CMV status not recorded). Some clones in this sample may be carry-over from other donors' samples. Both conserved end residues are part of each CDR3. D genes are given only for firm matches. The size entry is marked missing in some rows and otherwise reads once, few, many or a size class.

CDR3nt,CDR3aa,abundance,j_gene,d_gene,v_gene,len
TGTGCCAGCAGCCCAACAGGAGGCCCCACTGAAGCTTTCTTT,CASSPTGGPTEAFF,once,TRBJ1-1,NA,TRBV7-1,14
TGTGCCAGCAGTTGGTCGATAGGCGACGTTTACACAGATACGCAGTATTTT,CASSWSIGDVYTDTQYF,once,TRBJ2-3,NA,TRBV27,17
TGTGCCAGCAGCGGACAGATATCCTATGGCTACACCTTC,CASSGQISYGYTF,few,TRBJ1-2,NA,TRBV11-1,13
TGTACCAGCAGCTCTCTAGCGGGGGGGGGGACAGATACGCAGTATTTT,CTSSSLAGGGTDTQYF,NA,TRBJ2-3,TRBD2,TRBV11-2,16
TGTGCCAGCAGCCTCTCTGACACCAGGCGGACAGATACGCAGTATTTT,CASSLSDTRRTDTQYF,NA,TRBJ2-3,NA,TRBV6-5,16
TGTGCCAGCCGAAAGTACCTCTCCCCTTACAATGAGCAGTTCTTC,CASRKYLSPYNEQFF,many,TRBJ2-1,NA,TRBV19,15
TGTGCCAGCAGTTACGACGGGGACGCCTCCTACGAGCAGTACTTC,CASSYDGDASYEQYF,NA,TRBJ2-7,NA,TRBV6-2/TRBV6-3,15
TGTGCCAGCATTCTTGGTGAGCAGTTCTTC,CASILGEQFF,NA,TRBJ2-1,NA,TRBV5-5,10
TGCAGTGCTCTTAGTTCTATCGTGGGGTGGGGTTTGCTGAACACTGAAGCTTTCTTT,CSALSSIVGWGLLNTEAFF,NA,TRBJ1-1,NA,TRBV20-1,19
TGTGCCAGCCCCCCAGGGGATAACAATGAGCAGTTCTTC,CASPPGDNNEQFF,NA,TRBJ2-1,NA,TRBV7-9,13
TGTGCCAGCAGCTTAGCCACAGGGGGCTACACCTTC,CASSLATGGYTF,many,TRBJ1-2,NA,TRBV7-6,12
TGTGCCGGCATCGGGGGGAGGTACGAGCAGTACTTC,CAGIGGRYEQYF,few,TRBJ2-7,TRBD2,TRBV24-1,12
TGTGCCAGCAGGGAGGAGGGCCTCGGCACAGATACGCAGTATTTT,CASREEGLGTDTQYF,NA,TRBJ2-3,NA,TRBV5-5,15
TGCGCCAGCAGCTTAAAGGGGACGGCTGAGGGGACTGAAGCTTTCTTT,CASSLKGTAEGTEAFF,few,TRBJ1-1,NA,TRBV5-1,16
TGCGCCAGCAGCCAAGTTTCAGGGGCGGGCGCCCTCTCCTACGAGCAGTACTTC,CASSQVSGAGALSYEQYF,NA,TRBJ2-7,NA,TRBV4-1,18
TGTGCCAGCAGAGTTGGACAGGGGGCTGTCACTGAAGCTTTCTTT,CASRVGQGAVTEAFF,few,TRBJ1-1,TRBD1,TRBV27,15
TGTGCCAGCAGCCAACGGGGGACTAGCGCCGATACGCAGTATTTT,CASSQRGTSADTQYF,many,TRBJ2-3,TRBD2,TRBV12-3/TRBV12-4,15
TGTGCTAGCAGCCCTAGTTCGGGAAGCACAAATACGCAGTATTTT,CASSPSSGSTNTQYF,few,TRBJ2-3,NA,TRBV7-7,15
TGTGCCATGAGGACAGGCGCTGGCTACACCTTC,CAMRTGAGYTF,few,TRBJ1-2,TRBD1,TRBV10-3,11
TGTGCCACCAGTGCCGGACCAAGGGCCTCACCCCTCCACTTT,CATSAGPRASPLHF,NA,TRBJ1-6,NA,TRBV24-1,14
TGTGCCAGCAGCGCCGGACTAGCGGGGGGAAATAGGAAAGAGACCCAGTACTTC,CASSAGLAGGNRKETQYF,many,TRBJ2-5,TRBD2,TRBV7-2,18
TGTGCCAGCAGTGAATGGCAGGCGGAATCCGGGGAGCTGTTTTTT,CASSEWQAESGELFF,few,TRBJ2-2,NA,TRBV6-1,15
TGTGCCAGCAGCTCATGGGGGGCTAGCGGAGATATACTATTCACAGATACGCAGTATTTT,CASSSWGASGDILFTDTQYF,NA,TRBJ2-3,NA,TRBV7-3,20
TGTGCCAGCAGTTGGGATCCGAACACTGAAGCTTTCTTT,CASSWDPNTEAFF,few,TRBJ1-1,NA,TRBV6-1,13
TGTGCCAGCAGCTTAGCTACCCCGAACACTGAAGCTTTCTTT,CASSLATPNTEAFF,many,TRBJ1-1,NA,TRBV7-2,14
TGTGCCAGCAGTTTATCGACTGGACTTCCCCAGCATTTT,CASSLSTGLPQHF,few,TRBJ1-5,NA,TRBV27,13
TGTGCCAGCAGCTTAGCCTCGTGGAATCCGCAGTATTTT,CASSLASWNPQYF,many,TRBJ2-3,NA,TRBV7-6,13
TGTGCCAGTAGTTCGTCGTACAGGGTAGCGATCAATCAGCCCCAGCATTTT,CASSSSYRVAINQPQHF,few,TRBJ1-5,NA,TRBV19,17
TGTGCCAGCAGCCCGGGGGTTCAAGAGACCCAGTACTTC,CASSPGVQETQYF,NA,TRBJ2-5,NA,TRBV7-6,13
TGTGCCAGCTCCTGGTTCCTTAACACTGAAGCTTTCTTT,CASSWFLNTEAFF,NA,TRBJ1-1,NA,TRBV6-2/TRBV6-3,13
TGTGCCAGCAGATGGACAGGGGTCGGGGAGCTGTTTTTT,CASRWTGVGELFF,NA,TRBJ2-2,TRBD1,TRBV6-2/TRBV6-3,13
TGCGCCAGCAGCTTGGAGTCGTACTCCTACGAGCAGTACTTC,CASSLESYSYEQYF,NA,TRBJ2-7,NA,TRBV5-1,14
TGCGCCAGCAGCCATAGCGGGATCTCCTACGAGCAGTACTTC,CASSHSGISYEQYF,few,TRBJ2-7,TRBD2,TRBV4-1,14
TGTGCCAGCAGCTTGGGATTTCGAACTGAAGCTTTCTTT,CASSLGFRTEAFF,NA,TRBJ1-1,NA,TRBV5-6,13
TGTGCCAGTAGTATCGACGGGACGGGCACCGGGGAGCTGTTTTTT,CASSIDGTGTGELFF,few,TRBJ2-2,NA,TRBV19,15
TGTGCCAGCAGTTACTACCTGGGGGAGATGGTTCAAGAGACCCAGTACTTC,CASSYYLGEMVQETQYF,few,TRBJ2-5,NA,TRBV6-8,17
TGTGCCAGCAGCTCCGGACTAGCGGGGGGGCCTACGCAGTATTTT,CASSSGLAGGPTQYF,NA,TRBJ2-3,TRBD2,TRBV5-6,15
TGCAGTGCTAGAGATCCCCGCGGGGGGACTAGCGCAGATACGCAGTATTTT,CSARDPRGGTSADTQYF,NA,TRBJ2-3,TRBD2,TRBV20-1,17
TGCAGTGGCCGGGACGCTTACAGCTCCTACAATGAGCAGTTCTTC,CSGRDAYSSYNEQFF,NA,TRBJ2-1,NA,TRBV20-1,15
TGTGCTAGCAGCTTAGCTAGCGGGGGGGCACGTGAGCAGTTCTTC,CASSLASGGAREQFF,NA,TRBJ2-1,TRBD2,TRBV7-6,15
TGTGCCAGCAGCTTGCCAGGTGCGAGTACCGGGGAGCTGTTTTTT,CASSLPGASTGELFF,NA,TRBJ2-2,NA,TRBV5-4,15
TGTGCCAGCAGTCCCTGGGAGGCCTACGGCTACACCTTC,CASSPWEAYGYTF,NA,TRBJ1-2,NA,TRBV6-1,13
TGTGCCAGCAGCCCCGCATGGAACACTGAAGCTTTCTTT,CASSPAWNTEAFF,NA,TRBJ1-1,NA,TRBV7-6,13